This T cell receptor (beta chain) was recovered during a study of T cell responses to AZD1222 COVID-19 vaccine. General study points: Repertoire collection took place solely once the T cell response had peaked.

The J segment lost 5 bases and the V segment lost 4 bases, leaving 9 bases of the junction unmatched. Germline CDR1 LNHDA, CDR2 SQIVND (reference sequence). CDR3 length equals 15 residues. Produced via immunoSEQ multiplex PCR; TCRdb's table is partial and in-frame only. The sample contains roughly 190,000 clones, approximately 89% of which appear only once. Remarks on this clone: What it binds is unknown.

The chain joins TRBV19 to TRBJ1-2; 8 bases are shared with TRBD1. The TCR originated in an adult who received the AZD1222 COVID-19 vaccine. Source: peripheral blood, taken 28 days after the second AZD1222 dose. The CDR3 sequence is CASSTPGQGLYGYTF. In nucleotides, the CDR3 is TGTGCCAGTAGTACCCCTGGACAGGGATTGTATGGCTACACCTTC.